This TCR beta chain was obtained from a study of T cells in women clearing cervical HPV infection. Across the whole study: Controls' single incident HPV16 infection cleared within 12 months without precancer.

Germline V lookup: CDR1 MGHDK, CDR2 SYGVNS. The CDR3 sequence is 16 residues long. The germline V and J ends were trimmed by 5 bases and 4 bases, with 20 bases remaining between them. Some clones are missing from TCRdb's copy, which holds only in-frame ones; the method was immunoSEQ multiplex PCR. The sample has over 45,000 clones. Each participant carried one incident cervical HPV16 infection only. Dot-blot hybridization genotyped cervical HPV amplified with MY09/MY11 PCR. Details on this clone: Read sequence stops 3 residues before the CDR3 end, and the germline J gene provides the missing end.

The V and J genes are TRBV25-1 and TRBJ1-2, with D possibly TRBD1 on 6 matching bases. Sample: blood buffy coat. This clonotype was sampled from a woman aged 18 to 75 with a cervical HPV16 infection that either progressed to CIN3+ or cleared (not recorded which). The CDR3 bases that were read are TGTGCCAGCAGTCCCGCGGGGGGGGCGGGGAGCTATGGC. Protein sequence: CASSPAGGAGSYG. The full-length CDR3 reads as CASSPAGGAGSYGYTF.